The clone carrying this T cell receptor (beta chain) was seen a handful of times. Its cognate antigen is unknown. TCRdb ran MiXCR on the 5' RACE reads and lists one entry per CDR3 protein. This table holds about 790,000 distinct CDR3 sequences, 15% to 20% found once. These data originate in a study of identical twins. Points from the study as a whole: Beta out-of-frame sequences showed weaker excess twin sharing.

These data also featured in a second study, about T cells expressing NK-cell markers. As that report states: In the group of eight sequenced donors, seven were HCMV-seropositive and one was seronegative. It is unclear if expanded NKG2C-expressing clones target HCMV antigens.

Material: PBMCs. The receptor was isolated from a woman between 18 and 30 years old in good health.

CDR3 sequence reads: CASFDSTSWGELFF. The CDR3 DNA sequence: TGTGCCAGCTTTGACTCTACCTCGTGGGGGGAGCTGTTTTTT. The rearrangement links TRBV6-1 to TRBJ2-2, with D unresolved. V dropped 8 bases and J dropped 8 bases, with 18 bases sitting between them. The CDR3 spans 14 residues. CDR1 is MNHNS and CDR2 is SASEGT in the germline V gene.